Below, 15 T cell receptor beta chains from the same sample are listed, as sequenced in a study of breast tumors, draining lymph nodes, adjacent tissues (dated by TCRdb to about 2016). Lymph node samples were obtained from the axillary draining lymph nodes of breast cancer patients. The library was produced with multiplex PCR. TCRdb lists the instrument as Illumina HiSeq 2000. TCRdb itself trimmed the public reads at Q25 with fastp, ran MiXCR and retained productive beta chains. CDR3 protein duplicates are merged, each entry listing the most common genes and DNA. The sample records 270,000 or so distinct CDR3 sequences, about 33% of which are singletons. The ten largest make up under 1.2% of the sample. Material: axillary lymph node tissue. These TCRs come from a female donor with breast cancer. Some clones in this sample may be carry-over from other donors' samples.

By sample fraction, this clonotype is medium-sized (0.01 to 0.1%). The gene calls are TRBV7-2 and TRBJ2-2; D remains ambiguous. The CDR3 length is 14 residues. CDR1 is SGHTA and CDR2 is FQGNSA in the germline V gene. Trimming cost V 4 bases and J 1 base, with 7 bases left between them. The CDR3 region has the DNA TGTGCCAGCAGCTCGCGACAGAACACCGGGGAGCTGTTTTTT. Protein product: CASSSRQNTGELFF.

There are many counts of this clonotype. The chain employs TRBV9 and TRBJ1-5, with D possibly TRBD1 on 5 matching bases. The V and J ends lost 0 bases and 5 bases respectively, with 9 bases between them. The CDR3 consists of 14 residues. CDR1 is SGDLS and CDR2 is YYNGEE in the germline V gene. CDR3 nucleotides: TGTGCCAGCAGCGTAGGAGTCAGGGATCAGCCCCAGCATTTT. It codes for CASSVGVRDQPQHF.

This clonotype has at least ten counts. The gene calls are TRBV4-1 and TRBJ2-7, with D uncertain. The CDR3 contains 15 residues. The germline CDR1 and CDR2 sequences are MGHRA and YSYEKL. V lost 1 base, J lost 7 bases, and 17 bases lay in between. CDR3: CASSQAQVGIKEQYF. DNA of the CDR3: TGCGCCAGCAGCCAAGCCCAAGTGGGGATCAAGGAGCAGTACTTC.

The rearrangement links TRBV12-5 to TRBJ2-3; 8 nucleotides align to TRBD2. The CDR3 is 14 residues long. Germline lookup yields CDR1 LGHNT and CDR2 FRNRAP. V gave up 6 bases and J gave up 6 bases; unmatched junction bases: 8. CDR3 region: CASGEGTRADTQYF. The CDR3, as DNA: TGTGCTAGTGGGGAGGGGACTAGAGCTGATACGCAGTATTTT.

A note on this clonotype: A much larger clone differs by one base, so this may be a read error. The CDR3 DNA reads as TGTGCCAGCAGCTTACAGGGGGCCCAAGAGACCCAGTACTTC. It is translated as CASSLQGAQETQYF. The chain uses TRBV5-4 and TRBJ2-5, with 9 bases identical to TRBD1. The V and J ends lost 2 bases and 1 base, in that order; junction bases with no gene match: 0. Germline V gene lookup returns CDR1 SGHNT and CDR2 YYREEE (reference sequence). This CDR3 has 14 amino acids.

Of note for this clonotype: Since the CDR3 does not end with the conserved phenylalanine or tryptophan, this likely comes from a read error. The limits of the CDR3 on the DNA are not certain, so only TCRdb's listed CDR3 is given. This chain uses TRBV9 with TRBJ1-2; the D call in the table, TRBD1, was not verified against the DNA. The CDR3 is 15 residues long, counting both termini. CDR1 is SGDLS and CDR2 is YYNGEE in the germline V gene. This CDR3 is CASSVSVGQGYGYPL.

In its sample, this clonotype was seen many times. Since a much larger clone is just one base distant, this may be a read error. This chain links TRBV29-1 with TRBJ1-4, with D uncertain. Germline loops: CDR1 SQVTM, CDR2 ANQGSEA. Trimming left V 4 bases short and J 8 bases short, with 11 bases between. CDR3 length: 12 amino acids. The CDR3 sequence: CSVGAVEEKLFF. CDR3 DNA: TGCAGCGTTGGGGCAGTAGAGGAAAAACTGTTTTTT.

Ten or more counts support this clonotype. The chain recombines TRBV20-1 with TRBJ2-1; D gene unclear. The CDR3 consists of 10 residues. Germline CDR1 reads DFQATT; CDR2 reads SNEGSKA (reference sequence). Trimming removed 7 bases at V and 7 bases at J, with 8 bases between. DNA for the CDR3: TGCAGTGGGGTCCTAAATGAGCAGTTCTTC. This encodes CSGVLNEQFF.

This clonotype was observed many times. The CDR3 bases are TGTGCCAGCAGCTTAGGGGCAGGGGGTGCGGCAGATACGCAGTATTTT. This gives the protein CASSLGAGGAADTQYF. The chain recombines TRBV7-6 with TRBJ2-3, with 7 bases fitting TRBD1. The V segment lost 1 base and the J segment 4 bases; nucleotides outside the gene matches: 8. Germline values: CDR1 SGHVS, CDR2 FNYEAQ. The CDR3 has 16 amino acids.

This clonotype has ten or more counts. The rearrangement joins TRBV19 to TRBJ2-1, with 11 positions matching TRBD2. Germline V lookup: CDR1 LNHDA, CDR2 SQIVND (reference sequence). CDR3 size: 16 residues. The J segment lost 5 bases and the V segment lost 4 bases, leaving 7 bases of the junction unmatched. As DNA, the CDR3 is TGTGCCAGTAGTAAATCTCGACTAGCGGGGAACAATGAGCAGTTCTTC. It yields the protein CASSKSRLAGNNEQFF. The entire variable domain, with the rest obtained from reference TRBV19 and TRBJ2-1, is as follows: DGGITQSPKYLFRKEGQNVTLSCEQNLNHDAMYWYRQDPGQGLRLIYYSQIVNDFQKGDIAEGYSVSREKKESFPLTVTSAQKNPTAFYLCASSKSRLAGNNEQFFGPGTRLTVL.

With regard to this clonotype: One base away lies a much larger clone, so this may be a sequencing read error. The chain is built from TRBV12-3 or TRBV12-4 and TRBJ2-7; D ambiguous. This CDR3 has 12 residues. Here the CDR3 DNA reads TGTGTCAGCAACACCTTGGGGTACGAGCAGTACTTC. Protein: CVSNTLGYEQYF.

The table lists this clonotype with many counts. The chain joins TRBV7-6 to TRBJ2-5; tentatively, D is TRBD2 (6 bases). V was pared by 5 bases and J by 1 base, with 17 bases between. From germline, CDR1 is SGHVS and CDR2 FNYEAQ. The CDR3 contains 16 residues. The CDR3 region is CASSPGTPLIQETQYF. The DNA of the CDR3 is TGTGCCAGCAGCCCCGGGACTCCTCTAATCCAAGAGACCCAGTACTTC.

The V and J genes are TRBV25-1 and TRBJ1-6, with no clear D. The V gene's germline CDR1 is MGHDK and CDR2 SYGVNS. The CDR3 is made up of 15 amino acids. Trimming shortened V by 7 bases and J by 4 bases, and 14 bases separated the two germline ends. Here the CDR3 DNA reads TGTGCCAGCAATCCCCCCTACGGATATAATTCACCCCTCCACTTT. Amino acids: CASNPPYGYNSPLHF.

This clonotype was seen a single time. The V call is TRBV7-2, the J call TRBJ2-5; 9 nucleotides line up with TRBD1. The CDR3 is made up of 17 amino acids. The trim removed 2 bases at V and 7 bases at J, leaving 14 bases unmatched. From germline, CDR1 is SGHTA and CDR2 FQGNSA. In DNA, the CDR3 is TGTGCCAGCAGCTTACAGGGACAGGGCGAGCTGTTGGGGACCCAGTACTTC. Translated: CASSLQGQGELLGTQYF.

This clonotype was recorded a few times. This may come from a read error, since a much larger clone is one base off. V is TRBV5-6 and J is TRBJ1-2, with D unresolved. CDR3 length: 13 residues. Trimming left V 1 base short and J 4 bases short, with 8 bases between. Germline V gene lookup returns CDR1 SGHDT and CDR2 YYEEEE. As DNA, the CDR3 is TGTGCCAGCAGCTTGCGGGGTGCCTATGGCTACACCTTC. It codes for CASSLRGAYGYTF.